This TCR beta chain was identified during a study of CD4 T cell repertoires in COVID-19. Looking at the study overall: After around 11 days of IL-2 expansion, CFSE-low cells were relabeled and restimulated with other coronavirus spikes. General study results and limits: In SARS-CoV and/or HKU1 spike cultures, between roughly 6 and 27% of SARS-CoV-2 clonotypes reappeared. Two or all three memory subsets shared several highly expanded SARS-CoV-2-reactive clonotypes.

Here immunoSEQ multiplex PCR was the method, and the copy in TCRdb shows in-frame clones only, minus some. Here the sample spans about 75,000 clones, around 82% being singletons. The memory T cells were sequenced right after ex vivo isolation, without culture. Of note for this clone: What it recognizes is unknown.

The sequence was collected from a human donor who had COVID-19. The material was CD4+ T cells from peripheral blood, obtained after recovery from COVID-19.

CDR3 DNA: TGTGCCAGCAGGAAACAGGGGTCGAACACTGAAGCTTTCTTT. This gives the protein CASRKQGSNTEAFF. V gene TRBV27 combines with J gene TRBJ1-1; 7 bases align to TRBD1. Germline assignment: CDR1 MNHEY and CDR2 SMNVEV (reference sequence). V shed 6 bases, J shed 1 base, and the junction held 5 bases outside the gene matches. The CDR3 covers 14 residues.